The 11 T cell receptor beta chains presented below share a single source sample, sequenced in a study of T-cell memory formation after mild COVID-19. TCRdb processed the 5' RACE reads anew with MiXCR; each CDR3 protein has one entry. The sample lists about 410,000 distinct CDR3 sequences; roughly a quarter were seen once. Material: PBMCs or a T cell subset sorted from them (not recorded which). Source of these receptors: an adult woman who had mild COVID-19 (a few samples of this study predate the infection). Cell type and time point are not known.

This clonotype came up a few times. The chain couples TRBV10-3 to TRBJ2-7; unclear D gene. The CDR3 spans 12 residues. The germline V gene encodes CDR1 ENHRY and CDR2 SYGVKD. Trimming shortened V by 6 bases and J by 5 bases, and 11 bases separated the two germline ends. The CDR3 coding sequence is TGTGCCATCAGCCCTACAGAGAACGAGCAGTACTTC. Its protein product is CAISPTENEQYF.

This clonotype was seen at least ten times. The V gene is TRBV7-8, the J gene TRBJ2-7, with 7 bases identical to TRBD2. J lost 2 bases, V lost 7 bases, and 8 bases had no gene match. Per the germline V gene, CDR1 is SGHVS and CDR2 is FQNEAQ. The CDR3 extends over 14 amino acids. In nucleotides, the CDR3 is TGTGCCAGCACAAGCGGGCGGGAGCCCTACGAGCAGTACTTC. Residues: CASTSGREPYEQYF.

The chain uses TRBV4-1 and TRBJ2-3; possibly TRBD1 for D (6 bases). CDR3 length: 13 residues. Between the trimmed V and J ends, which lost 1 base and 4 bases, there was a span of 6 bases. CDR1 and CDR2 (germline): MGHRA, YSYEKL. The chain's CDR3 is CASSQGQADTQYF. The CDR3, as DNA: TGCGCCAGCAGCCAAGGACAGGCAGATACGCAGTATTTT.

This clonotype was found many times. V and J are TRBV7-6 and TRBJ2-7; no definite D call. CDR3 length: 15 amino acids. Trimming cost V 5 bases and J 0 bases, with 14 bases left between them. From germline, CDR1 is SGHVS and CDR2 FNYEAQ. As DNA, the CDR3 is TGTGCCAGCAGCCCATCGGCCCTAAGCTCCTACGAGCAGTACTTC. It yields the protein CASSPSALSSYEQYF.

This CDR3 reads CSVEDVGSGVGEQYF. CDR3 DNA: TGCAGCGTTGAAGATGTGGGGAGTGGTGTAGGGGAGCAGTACTTC. This sequence joins TRBV29-1 and TRBJ2-7, with D possibly matching TRBD2 (5 bases). Looked up from germline, CDR1 is SQVTM and CDR2 is ANQGSEA. Trimming removed 0 bases at V and 7 bases at J, with 19 bases between. The length of the CDR3 is 15 residues.

This clonotype has a handful of counts. The chain couples TRBV6-6 to TRBJ2-7, with 9 bases identical to TRBD1. The CDR3 has 15 amino acids. Germline lookup yields CDR1 MNHNY and CDR2 SVGAGI (reference sequence). The J segment lost 6 bases and the V segment lost 0 bases, leaving 6 bases of the junction unmatched. CDR3 in DNA: TGTGCCAGCAGTTACTCCCAGACAGGGGGAGGCGAGCAGTACTTC. Translating it yields CASSYSQTGGGEQYF.

The chain combines TRBV7-9 with TRBJ2-1; TRBD2 aligns across 10 bases. With V trimmed by 5 bases and J by 0 bases, 7 bases remained unmatched. This CDR3 has 17 residues. Per germline, CDR1 SEHNR and CDR2 FQNEAQ (reference sequence). The CDR3 sequence: CASSHIAGGSSYNEQFF. CDR3 in DNA: TGTGCCAGCAGCCATATAGCGGGAGGAAGCTCCTACAATGAGCAGTTCTTC.

Only one count was recorded for this clonotype. The V call is TRBV6-5, the J call TRBJ2-2; D is possibly TRBD1 or TRBD2 (5 bases each). V gave up 6 bases and J gave up 4 bases, with 12 bases separating them. CDR3 length: 14 amino acids. From germline, CDR1 is MNHEY and CDR2 SVGAGI. CDR3 amino acids: CASRPGARTGELFF. CDR3 nucleotides: TGTGCCAGCAGGCCCGGGGCGCGCACCGGGGAGCTGTTTTTT.

This clonotype was counted a few times. The V and J genes are TRBV20-1 and TRBJ2-7, with D possibly being TRBD2 (6 bases). CDR3 length: 14 residues. From germline, CDR1 is DFQATT and CDR2 SNEGSKA (reference sequence). Trimming took 4 bases from V and 2 from J, leaving 15 bases between them. CDR3 DNA: TGCAGTGCTAAAAAGGCGCGCGGGACCTACGAGCAGTACTTC. Protein: CSAKKARGTYEQYF.

The rearrangement uses TRBV20-1 and TRBJ2-1; D is undetermined. Germline V gene lookup returns CDR1 DFQATT and CDR2 SNEGSKA (reference sequence). The CDR3 spans 13 residues. Written as DNA, the CDR3 is TGCGGTTCCCGAGGCCACTTGGCCAATGAGCAGTTCTTC. Translating gives CGSRGHLANEQFF.

V and J are TRBV30 and TRBJ2-5; either TRBD1 or TRBD2 may supply D (6 bases each). The CDR3 runs 15 residues. Trimming took off 3 bases at V and 2 bases at J, with 16 bases between the two ends. Looked up from germline, CDR1 is GTSNPN and CDR2 is SVGIG (reference sequence). The CDR3 DNA sequence: TGTGCCTGGAGAGCGGGTTGGACAGCACAAGAGACCCAGTACTTC. Encoded protein: CAWRAGWTAQETQYF.